Below are 13 T cell receptor beta chains sequenced from a single sample in a study of CD8+CD57+ T cells in acquired aplastic anemia. Researchers used genomic DNA as the template to profile TCR beta VDJ and CDR3. TCRdb re-derived calls from the reads in MiXCR, one entry per CDR3 protein. The table records 200,000 to 250,000 distinct CDR3 sequences, more than 45% of them present only once. Only patients with CD8+CD57+ cell expansion on flow cytometry were chosen for sequencing. Input material: sorted CD4+, CD8+, or CD8+CD57+ T cells (not recorded which) from PBMCs. All receptors derive from a human donor with aplastic anemia.

This chain links TRBV7-2 with TRBJ2-3, with TRBD2 as a possible D gene (5 bases). V lost 6 bases, J lost 0 bases, and 10 bases lay in between. The CDR3 has 14 residues. Germline assignment: CDR1 SGHTA and CDR2 FQGNSA. CDR3: CASRSGVSTDTQYF. Here the CDR3 DNA reads TGTGCCAGCAGGTCCGGGGTTAGCACAGATACGCAGTATTTT.

The chain has TRBV19 and TRBJ2-2, with D perhaps matching TRBD1 (6 bases). CDR3 length equals 16 residues. In germline, CDR1 is LNHDA, CDR2 SQIVND (reference sequence). CDR3 bases: TGTGGAAGTAGTATAGATACAGGGCGTAGCACCGGGGAGCTGTTTTTT. It translates to CGSSIDTGRSTGELFF.

This clonotype was picked up one time. The V gene is TRBV7-6, the J gene TRBJ1-1; 7 nucleotides line up with TRBD1. Unmatched junction bases numbered 10, after V lost 4 bases and J lost 11 bases. The CDR3 contains 13 residues. Germline V CDR1 and CDR2: SGHVS, FNYEAQ. In DNA form, the CDR3 reads TGTGCCAGCAGCTCCGAGACAGGGAGGAGGGCTTTCTTT. Translation: CASSSETGRRAFF.

This clonotype appeared many times. The V gene is TRBV15, the J gene TRBJ2-1; 9 bases map to TRBD1. The CDR3 length is 15 residues. Germline loops: CDR1 LNHNV, CDR2 YYDKDF (reference sequence). The ends lost 3 bases at V and 5 bases at J; junction bases unmatched: 5. The CDR3 loop is CATSRDRGYNNEQFF. CDR3 sequence (DNA): TGTGCCACCAGCAGGGACAGGGGCTACAACAATGAGCAGTTCTTC. Using reference TRBV15 and TRBJ2-1 for the parts outside the CDR3, the full variable domain is DAMVIQNPRYQVTQFGKPVTLSCSQTLNHNVMYWYQQKSSQAPKLLFHYYDKDFNNEADTPDNFQSRRPNTSFCFLDIRSPGLGDTAMYLCATSRDRGYNNEQFFGPGTRLTVL.

The J gene is TRBJ1-2, the V gene TRBV25-1; the match to TRBD1 covers 7 bases. Germline values: CDR1 MGHDK, CDR2 SYGVNS. V trimming: 8 bases; J trimming: 7 bases; junction bases outside the gene matches: 4. CDR3 length equals 11 residues. This chain's CDR3 is CASGRQGGYTF. The CDR3 nucleotides are TGTGCCAGCGGCCGACAGGGTGGCTACACCTTC.

The chain combines TRBV10-3 with TRBJ1-5; 7 bases agree with TRBD1. Germline values: CDR1 ENHRY, CDR2 SYGVKD. V lost 3 bases and J lost 0; bases outside the gene matches: 5. The CDR3 spans 16 residues. CDR3 residues: CAISEFRDSSNQPQHF. CDR3 coding DNA: TGTGCCATCAGTGAATTCCGGGACAGTAGCAATCAGCCCCAGCATTTT.

In its sample, this clonotype was seen many times. CDR3 DNA: TGTGCCAGCACCCCGGAGCTTTGGAGTTTCTTGCGCGAGCAGTACTTC. Translated: CASTPELWSFLREQYF. The chain combines TRBV11-2 with TRBJ2-7; unclear D gene. Germline CDR1 reads SGHAT; CDR2 reads FQNNGV. The CDR3 spans 16 residues. Trimming removed 7 bases from V and 6 bases from J, with 25 bases in between.

Many counts were recorded for this clonotype. The rearrangement joins TRBV24-1 to TRBJ1-2, with D possibly being TRBD1 (6 bases). Trimming left V 3 bases short and J 10 bases short, with 11 bases between. The CDR3 covers 12 residues. Per the germline V gene, CDR1 is KGHDR and CDR2 is SFDVKD. CDR3 amino acids: CATSDIAGAYTF. CDR3 coding DNA: TGTGCCACCAGTGATATTGCGGGGGCCTACACCTTC.

The chain joins TRBV6-2 or TRBV6-3 to TRBJ2-5, with TRBD2 identical over 8 bases. Germline-derived CDR1 and CDR2 are MNHEY and SVGEGT. The CDR3 consists of 19 residues. The J segment lost 0 bases and the V segment lost 0 bases, leaving 12 bases of the junction unmatched. The CDR3 loop is CASSYSPTSDSPYQETQYF. Written as DNA, the CDR3 is TGTGCCAGCAGTTACTCTCCGACTAGCGATTCCCCCTACCAAGAGACCCAGTACTTC.

The rearrangement links TRBV24-1 to TRBJ2-7; TRBD1 or TRBD2 may be the D gene (5 bases each). The germline V gene encodes CDR1 KGHDR and CDR2 SFDVKD. The CDR3 has 13 amino acids. V lost 2 bases and J lost 4, with 8 bases in between. Here the CDR3 reads CATSDSGRYEQYF. The CDR3 DNA reads TGTGCCACCAGTGATTCGGGACGTTACGAGCAGTACTTC.

The sample holds many counts of this clonotype. This chain uses TRBV5-8 with TRBJ2-7; D unclear. Germline CDR1 SGHTS, CDR2 YDEGEE. This CDR3 region has 11 residues. V shed 7 bases and J shed 9 bases, with 14 bases lying between them. The CDR3 is CASEDYTGQYF. CDR3 nucleotides: TGTGCCAGCGAGGATTATACTGGGCAGTACTTC. The entire variable domain, with the rest obtained from reference TRBV5-8 and TRBJ2-7, is as follows: EAGVTQSPTHLIKTRGQQATLRCSPISGHTSVYWYQQALGLGLQFLLWYDEGEERNRGNFPPRFSGRQFPNYSSELNVNALELEDSALYLCASEDYTGQYFGPGTRLTVT.

The chain uses TRBV20-1 and TRBJ1-6, with D maybe TRBD1 (6 bases). CDR1 and CDR2 from the germline V gene are DFQATT and SNEGSKA (reference sequence). Between the trimmed V and J ends, which lost 5 bases and 8 bases, there was a span of 16 bases. This CDR3 contains 14 residues. The CDR3 DNA sequence: TGCAGTGCTCCCGGTGCGGGGGGCCATTCACCCCTCCACTTT. Residues: CSAPGAGGHSPLHF.

The chain couples TRBV9 to TRBJ1-6, with D possibly TRBD1 on 5 matching bases. The CDR3 consists of 15 residues. Germline CDR1 SGDLS, CDR2 YYNGEE. Trimming left V 0 bases short and J 10 bases short, with 14 bases between. The CDR3 sequence is CASSVDGGRGSPLHF. The CDR3 nucleotides read TGTGCCAGCAGCGTAGATGGGGGACGAGGGTCACCCCTCCACTTT.